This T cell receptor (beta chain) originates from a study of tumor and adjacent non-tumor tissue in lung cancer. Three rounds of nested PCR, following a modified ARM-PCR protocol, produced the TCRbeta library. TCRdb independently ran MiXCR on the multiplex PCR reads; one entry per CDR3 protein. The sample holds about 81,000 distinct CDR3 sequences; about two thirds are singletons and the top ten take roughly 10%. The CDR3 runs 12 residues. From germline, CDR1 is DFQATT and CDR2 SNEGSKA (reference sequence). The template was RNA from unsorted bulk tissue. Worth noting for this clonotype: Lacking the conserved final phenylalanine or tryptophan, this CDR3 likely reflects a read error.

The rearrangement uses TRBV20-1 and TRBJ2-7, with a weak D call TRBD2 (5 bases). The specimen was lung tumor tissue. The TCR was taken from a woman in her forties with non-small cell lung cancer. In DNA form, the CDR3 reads TGCAGTGCCCGACCGAGGGCCTACGAACAGTACCTC. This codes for CSARPRAYEQYL.